Reported below is one TCR beta chain. Antigen unknown. Germline V CDR1 and CDR2: MNHEY, SVGAGI. Trimming at V came to 6 bases and at J to 0 bases, leaving 4 bases not matched to a gene. The CDR3 runs 15 residues. Researchers ran the PCR with 60 Vbeta and 13 Jbeta primers. Here immunoSEQ multiplex PCR was the method, and the copy in TCRdb shows in-frame clones only, minus some. The sample yields tens of thousands of clones, roughly 61% seen once. The data were obtained in a study of cytomegalovirus exposure and HLA in healthy donors. The wider study: As released early, the data held roughly 85 million unique TCRs from HLA-typed donors.

Study-level results: Sequencing likely generated an artifact that appeared as a cluster of highly shared sequence variants.

The sequence was collected from a woman in her 40s in good health and CMV-seropositive. Sequencing was performed on PBMCs. The rearrangement links TRBV6-5 to TRBJ2-7; 11 nucleotides line up with TRBD2. Here the CDR3 reads CASSYGTSGSYEQYF. The CDR3 nucleotides are TGTGCCAGCAGCTACGGGACTAGCGGCTCCTACGAGCAGTACTTC.